The source of this T cell receptor (beta chain) is a study of blood T cell repertoires in COVID-19 (dated by TCRdb to the early 2020s). Looking at the study overall: Collaborator samples came from the United States, Italy and Spain and covered acute and convalescent phases of COVID-19. The material from the prospective study consisted of cDNA or gDNA derived from T cells, B-cell-depleted T cells, or PBMCs. The dataset comprised deeply sampled blood TCRbeta repertoires from subjects exposed to, actively infected with, or recovered from COVID-19. The repertoires were made available in a free public database intended to serve as a resource for research on the immune response to SARS-CoV-2. The samples were drawn from the first 160 participants of the ongoing ImmuneRACE study and from some 1,300 subjects provided by 6 global collaborators. The sample metadata nearly always contained a de-identified subject ID, COVID-19 status, age in years and sex. Where available, HLA class I and class II types were obtained from metadata supplied by the sample provider rather than from assay-based typing. General study outcomes and caveats: Clinical and demographic metadata were provided uncurated, with the amount varying by source and participant.

This clone is a singleton in its sample. Its antigen is still unknown. No much larger clone exists at a distance of one base, and base qualities are not known. Whole blood was collected in K2EDTA tubes by collaborating institutions according to the institutions' own protocols. Collaborator samples were shipped for TCRbeta analysis as frozen whole blood, isolated PBMCs, or DNA extracted from either sample type. The junction carries 8 bases between V and J, which are trimmed by 4 bases and 7 bases respectively. Measured from the cysteine to the phenylalanine, the CDR3 is 12 residues long. Kept here is only the CDR3 DNA, which spans 36 bases and is read in frame from base 1. CDR1 LGHDT and CDR2 YNNKEL are derived from the germline V gene (reference sequence). TCRbeta CDR3 regions were amplified from genomic DNA using the immunoSEQ Assay, a bias-controlled multiplex PCR. Per the source publication's procedure: The number of nucleated cells in each sample was estimated by amplification of reference gene primers within the assay. To quantify the absolute abundance of each unique TCRbeta CDR3 rearrangement, sequence reads were collapsed and filtered. For each sample, productive Simpson clonality was calculated as the square root of Simpson's diversity index over productive rearrangements. What TCRdb holds here is the immuneACCESS table cut down to in-frame rearrangements. Part of the clones is not present; checked against another copy, under half of the missing clones reflect an unresolved V gene, and the others are unexplained. D and trimming come from the DNA, and the V and J calls and clone size come from that table. Present in this sample are 78,000 or so clones, about 83% of which were seen just once. Around 9.7% of the sample lies in the top ten.

The TCR was taken from a human donor in a cohort sampled during active COVID-19. The chain uses TRBV3-1 (or the pseudogene TRBV3-2) and TRBJ2-1; no D gene can be assigned with confidence. Sequencing was done on a sample of peripheral blood. The CDR3 has the sequence CASSLVSNEQFF. The nucleotide sequence is given as TGTGCCAGCAGCCTGGTTAGTAATGAGCAGTTCTTC.